What follows are 4 T cell receptor beta chains derived from one specimen sequenced in a study of cytotoxic CD8 clonotypes in ibrutinib-treated CLL (dated by TCRdb to about 2021). The meaning of the sample's time point label: progressive disease on ibrutinib. To prepare the library, the immunoSEQ multiplex PCR assay was applied. Entries here come from immuneACCESS through TCRdb and include only in-frame sequences with V and J called. Some clones fail to appear in such tables; in the studies checked, an unresolved V gene covers under half of the shortfall, and the cause of the remainder is unknown. Recorded for this sample are approximately 170,000 clones; nearly 90% of them occurred a single time. The top ten clonotypes cover around 3% of the sample. The specimen comprised PBMCs, sampled at disease progression, from a patient treated with ibrutinib. These receptors were collected from a human donor with chronic lymphocytic leukemia.

The chain employs TRBV29-1 and TRBJ2-1, with 11 bases identical to TRBD2. Unmatched junction bases numbered 2, after V lost 3 bases and J lost 4 bases. In germline, CDR1 is SQVTM, CDR2 ANQGSEA. The CDR3 has 14 amino acids. The CDR3 coding sequence is TGCAGCGTTGATGGGACTAGCGGTTACAATGAGCAGTTCTTC. The encoded protein is CSVDGTSGYNEQFF.

The rearrangement links TRBV12-5 to TRBJ1-5; no reliable D call. Deletions cut 4 bases from V and 4 bases from J, with 11 bases between. The germline CDR1 and CDR2 sequences are LGHNT and FRNRAP. The CDR3 totals 14 residues. The CDR3 DNA is TGTGCTAGTGGTTCCCCCCCGGGAAATCAGCCCCAGCATTTT. Translated, it gives CASGSPPGNQPQHF.

The J gene is TRBJ2-3, the V gene TRBV5-1, with 9 bases aligning to TRBD2. Germline CDR1 is SGHRS and CDR2 is YFSETQ. J was trimmed by 2 bases and V by 0 bases; bases with no gene match: 10. The CDR3 loop spans 18 amino acids. The chain's CDR3 is CASSLALQAGGATDTQYF. For the CDR3, the DNA is TGCGCCAGCAGCTTGGCTCTTCAAGCGGGAGGCGCCACAGATACGCAGTATTTT.

The chain combines TRBV25-1 with TRBJ1-4; D is possibly TRBD1 (5 bases). This CDR3 region has 16 residues. Germline assignment: CDR1 MGHDK and CDR2 SYGVNS. The V end lost 2 bases, the J end lost 3 bases, and 13 bases lay between the germline ends. CDR3 DNA sequence: TGTGCCAGCAGTGAAGGCCGTGGGACGGCTAATGAAAAACTGTTTTTT. Its protein is CASSEGRGTANEKLFF.